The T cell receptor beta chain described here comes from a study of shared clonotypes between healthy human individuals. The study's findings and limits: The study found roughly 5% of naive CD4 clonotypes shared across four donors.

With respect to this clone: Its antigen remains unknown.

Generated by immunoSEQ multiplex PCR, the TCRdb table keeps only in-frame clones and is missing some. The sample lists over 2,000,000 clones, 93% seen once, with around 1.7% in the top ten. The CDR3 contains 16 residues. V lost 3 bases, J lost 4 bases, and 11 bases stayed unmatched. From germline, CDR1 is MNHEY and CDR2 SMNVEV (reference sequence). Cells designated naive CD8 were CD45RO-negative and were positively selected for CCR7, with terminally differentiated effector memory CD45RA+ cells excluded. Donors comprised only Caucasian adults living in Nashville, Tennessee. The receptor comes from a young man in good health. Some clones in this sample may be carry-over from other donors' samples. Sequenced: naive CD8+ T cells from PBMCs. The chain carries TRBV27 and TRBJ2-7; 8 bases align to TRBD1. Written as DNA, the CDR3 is TGTGCCAGCAGTTTTTTACTTGGACAGGGCCTGTACGAGCAGTACTTC. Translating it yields CASSFLLGQGLYEQYF.